Below are 27 T cell receptor beta chains sequenced from a single sample in a study of cytomegalovirus exposure and HLA in healthy donors. In the PCR, 60 Vbeta and 13 Jbeta primers were used. Method: immunoSEQ multiplex PCR; TCRdb's copy keeps in-frame clones and lacks some. The table records more than 200,000 clones, roughly 87% of them present only once. Sequenced: PBMCs. The receptors were gathered from a man in his forties or fifties in good health and CMV-seropositive.

This clone was observed a few times. This rearrangement joins TRBV7-6 to TRBJ2-2, with TRBD2 matching over 9 bases. CDR3 length: 16 residues. The V gene's germline CDR1 is SGHVS and CDR2 FNYEAQ. After removal of 1 base from V and 6 bases from J, the junction contained 6 bases not matched to a gene. The DNA for the CDR3 is TGTGCCAGCAGCTTAGGGGTAGCGGGAGTTGCCGGGGAGCTGTTTTTT. Encoded protein: CASSLGVAGVAGELFF.

This clone was recorded a few times. The CDR3 region has the DNA TGTGCCAGTAGTATAGATGTAACAGACGGCTACACCTTC. It encodes CASSIDVTDGYTF. The chain is built from TRBV19 and TRBJ1-2; D unresolved. Germline V CDR1 and CDR2: LNHDA, SQIVND (reference sequence). Between the trimmed V and J ends, which lost 0 bases and 8 bases, there was a span of 10 bases. The CDR3 contains 13 residues.

The chain combines TRBV5-1 with TRBJ2-1; 10 nucleotides match TRBD2. J gave up 2 bases and V 0 bases, and 2 bases lay outside the gene matches. In germline, CDR1 is SGHRS, CDR2 YFSETQ. There are 16 residues in the CDR3. CDR3 nucleotides: TGCGCCAGCAGCTTGGGGACTAGCGGACCCTACAATGAGCAGTTCTTC. This codes for CASSLGTSGPYNEQFF.

The rearrangement joins TRBV11-2 to TRBJ2-7; 12 bases fit TRBD2. CDR1 SGHAT and CDR2 FQNNGV come from the germline V gene. V shed 5 bases and J 4 bases; nucleotides not matched to a gene: 9. The CDR3 is 16 residues long. The CDR3 protein is CASSPQLAGGVYEQYF. The CDR3 nucleotides are TGTGCCAGCAGCCCTCAACTAGCGGGAGGAGTATACGAGCAGTACTTC.

The chain carries TRBV4-1 and TRBJ1-1; D gene uncertain. Germline CDR1 and CDR2: MGHRA and YSYEKL. V was trimmed by 1 base and J by 2 bases, leaving 11 bases between them. The CDR3 sequence is 15 residues long. This chain's CDR3 is CASSQVGEVNTEAFF. The CDR3 region has the DNA TGCGCCAGCAGCCAAGTAGGTGAGGTTAACACTGAAGCTTTCTTT.

CDR3 sequence reads: CASSSTGWLSYNEQFF. The CDR3, as DNA: TGTGCCAGCAGTTCGACAGGATGGCTCTCCTACAATGAGCAGTTCTTC. This chain links TRBV6-5 with TRBJ2-1, with TRBD1 as a possible D gene (6 bases). This CDR3 region has 16 residues. V lost 4 bases, J lost 0 bases, and 13 bases lay in between. Germline lookup yields CDR1 MNHEY and CDR2 SVGAGI.

The J gene is TRBJ1-1, the V gene TRBV2; maybe TRBD1 (5 bases). Trimming took off 4 bases at V and 10 bases at J, with 19 bases between the two ends. This CDR3 has 14 amino acids. CDR1 and CDR2 (germline): SNHLY, FYNNEI. In DNA form, the CDR3 reads TGTGCCAGCAGTGGCCTGGGGGGTCAACGGCGAGCTTTCTTT. This translates into CASSGLGGQRRAFF.

The genes are TRBV6-6 and TRBJ2-7; 9 positions agree with TRBD2. V gave up 2 bases and J gave up 0 bases; unmatched junction bases: 5. In germline, CDR1 is MNHNY, CDR2 SVGAGI (reference sequence). The CDR3 runs 16 residues. CDR3 sequence reads: CASSYSLAGSSYEQYV. The CDR3 nucleotides are TGTGCCAGCAGTTACAGCCTAGCGGGATCCTCCTACGAGCAGTACGTC.

The rearrangement uses TRBV15 and TRBJ1-1, with D possibly TRBD1 on 5 matching bases. V was cut by 7 bases and J by 3 bases, with 9 bases left in between. Germline loops: CDR1 LNHNV, CDR2 YYDKDF (reference sequence). There are 12 residues in the CDR3. CDR3 amino acids: CATTTGYTEAFF. CDR3 coding DNA: TGTGCCACCACCACAGGCTACACTGAAGCTTTCTTT. Combining the CDR3 with reference TRBV15 and TRBJ1-1 gives the whole variable domain DAMVIQNPRYQVTQFGKPVTLSCSQTLNHNVMYWYQQKSSQAPKLLFHYYDKDFNNEADTPDNFQSRRPNTSFCFLDIRSPGLGDTAMYLCATTTGYTEAFFGQGTRLTVV.

This clone showed up just once. The rearrangement joins TRBV30 to TRBJ2-6; 8 bases align to TRBD1. The length of the CDR3 is 18 residues. Germline CDR1 reads GTSNPN; CDR2 reads SVGIG (reference sequence). Germline trimming cut 3 bases from V and 2 bases from J; bases unmatched to any gene: 12. CDR3: CAWRGMDRADTGANVLTF. The CDR3 DNA reads as TGTGCCTGGAGGGGGATGGACAGGGCGGATACTGGGGCCAACGTCCTGACTTTC.

V usage is TRBV29-1 and J usage is TRBJ2-5; D uncertain. CDR1 and CDR2 (germline): SQVTM, ANQGSEA. V lost 3 bases, J lost 4 bases, and 6 bases lay in between. This CDR3 has 11 residues. The CDR3 spells CSVESGETQYF. CDR3 nucleotides: TGCAGCGTTGAGTCAGGAGAGACCCAGTACTTC.

The chain carries TRBV10-3 and TRBJ2-1, with TRBD2 as a possible D gene (5 bases). Between the trimmed V and J ends, which lost 3 bases and 7 bases, there was a span of 13 bases. The germline V gene has CDR1 ENHRY and CDR2 SYGVKD. The CDR3 is made up of 14 amino acids. This CDR3 reads CAISEAAPGNEQFF. CDR3 nucleotide sequence: TGTGCCATCAGTGAAGCGGCTCCTGGGAATGAGCAGTTCTTC.

The CDR3 DNA reads TGTGCCAGCAGTTGGGGACAGGGGGAGTTTGAGCAGTTCTTC. Protein: CASSWGQGEFEQFF. V is TRBV27 and J is TRBJ2-1, with 11 bases matching TRBD1. Germline V gene data show CDR1 as MNHEY and CDR2 as SMNVEV (reference sequence). The CDR3 covers 14 residues. The V gene end was trimmed by 4 bases and the J gene end by 9 bases; junction bases not matched to a gene: 5.

The chain uses TRBV7-9 and TRBJ2-7; 10 nucleotides line up with TRBD1. V shed 4 bases, J shed 2 bases, and the junction held 5 bases outside the gene matches. This CDR3 is 15 amino acids long. CDR1 is SEHNR and CDR2 is FQNEAQ in the germline V gene (reference sequence). This CDR3 reads CASSYGTGDAYEQYF. As DNA, the CDR3 is TGTGCCAGCAGCTATGGGACAGGGGACGCCTACGAGCAGTACTTC.

The V call is TRBV29-1, the J call TRBJ1-1, with D hard to call. The CDR3 has 13 residues. The ends were cut back, 5 bases at V and 1 base at J, with 11 bases in the middle. Germline CDR1 is SQVTM and CDR2 is ANQGSEA. In DNA form, the CDR3 reads TGCAGCGTTTACTTGACGGGGAACACTGAAGCTTTCTTT. This gives the protein CSVYLTGNTEAFF.

V is TRBV27 and J is TRBJ2-7, with 7 bases aligning to TRBD2. The junction had 10 bases not matched to a gene; V was cut back by 5 bases and J by 3 bases. Germline values: CDR1 MNHEY, CDR2 SMNVEV (reference sequence). CDR3 size: 15 residues. DNA for the CDR3: TGTGCCAGCAGTCCCCGAGTAGCGGGCTTCTACGAGCAGTACGTC. Translation gives CASSPRVAGFYEQYV.

This sequence joins TRBV27 and TRBJ2-7, with D unclear. Trimming removed 3 bases from V and 2 bases from J, with 8 bases in between. The CDR3 length is 13 residues. Per the germline V gene, CDR1 is MNHEY and CDR2 is SMNVEV (reference sequence). CDR3 residues: CASSLGITYEQYF. The CDR3 DNA follows: TGTGCCAGCAGTTTGGGCATTACCTACGAGCAGTACTTC.

This chain connects TRBV5-4 to TRBJ2-7; D possibly corresponds to TRBD2 (5 bases). Germline CDR1 reads SGHNT; CDR2 reads YYREEE (reference sequence). V shed 1 base and J shed 0 bases, with 11 bases lying between them. The CDR3 covers 15 residues. The CDR3 DNA follows: TGTGCCAGCAGCTTGAGTGGGGAGTACTCCTACGAGCAGTACTTC. As protein: CASSLSGEYSYEQYF.

This clone was counted between two and nine times. The chain carries TRBV25-1 and TRBJ1-4; the D gene is possibly TRBD1 (6 bases). Trimming removed 4 bases at V and 7 bases at J, with 16 bases between. Germline CDR1 MGHDK, CDR2 SYGVNS. The CDR3 contains 15 residues. CDR3: CASSGPGQGIEKLFF. As DNA, the CDR3 is TGTGCCAGCAGTGGCCCCGGCCAGGGGATTGAAAAACTGTTTTTT.

The rearrangement joins TRBV5-6 to TRBJ1-5; D call uncertain. Germline loops: CDR1 SGHDT, CDR2 YYEEEE. The V end lost 1 base, the J end lost 7 bases, and 12 bases lay between the germline ends. This CDR3 spans 14 amino acids. Written as DNA, the CDR3 is TGTGCCAGCAGCTTGTCAGGATATGGCCAGCCCCAGCATTTT. Encoded protein: CASSLSGYGQPQHF.

This clone has a single count. The chain carries TRBV5-1 and TRBJ1-2, with no clear D. Germline lookup yields CDR1 SGHRS and CDR2 YFSETQ. This CDR3 has 17 residues. V was pared by 0 bases and J by 0 bases, with 15 bases between. CDR3 region: CASSLEVRTVPNYGYTF. The CDR3 DNA is TGCGCCAGCAGCTTGGAGGTCCGGACTGTGCCTAACTATGGCTACACCTTC.

V gene TRBV2 combines with J gene TRBJ2-3; D perhaps matches TRBD2 (6 bases). The CDR3 sequence is 15 residues long. Germline V gene lookup returns CDR1 SNHLY and CDR2 FYNNEI. V was trimmed by 3 bases and J by 7 bases, leaving 17 bases between them. CDR3 sequence reads: CASSEPGLKRYTQYF. DNA of the CDR3: TGTGCCAGCAGTGAGCCGGGACTCAAAAGGTATACGCAGTATTTT.

J is TRBJ2-2 and V is TRBV5-6; possibly TRBD1 for D (6 bases). V was pared by 2 bases and J by 1 base, with 12 bases between. The germline V gene encodes CDR1 SGHDT and CDR2 YYEEEE. The CDR3 consists of 16 residues. The chain's CDR3 is CASSFVGQMNTGELFF. In DNA form, the CDR3 reads TGTGCCAGCAGCTTTGTGGGACAAATGAACACCGGGGAGCTGTTTTTT.

This clone was seen a single time. The chain carries TRBV27 and TRBJ1-5, with 8 bases identical to TRBD1. Trimming cost V 3 bases and J 6 bases; bases outside gene matches: 4. Germline V lookup: CDR1 MNHEY, CDR2 SMNVEV (reference sequence). CDR3 size: 14 residues. This CDR3 is CASSFQGAGQPQHF. CDR3 DNA sequence: TGTGCCAGCAGTTTCCAGGGGGCGGGTCAGCCCCAGCATTTT.

A remark on this clone: The same CDR3 is also encoded by other DNA sequences in this sample. CDR3 protein: CASSLGGTANTGELFF. For the CDR3, the DNA is TGCGCCAGCAGCTTGGGGGGGACAGCTAACACCGGGGAGCTGTTTTTT. The chain uses TRBV5-1 and TRBJ2-2, with 7 bases that match TRBD1. The CDR3 is 16 residues long. In germline, CDR1 is SGHRS, CDR2 YFSETQ. V gave up 0 bases and J gave up 2 bases; unmatched junction bases: 4.

There are a few counts of this clone. This chain joins TRBV7-6 and TRBJ2-7; 9 bases line up with TRBD2. The CDR3 is made up of 14 amino acids. The germline V gene encodes CDR1 SGHVS and CDR2 FNYEAQ. V lost 5 bases, J lost 2 bases, and 4 bases stayed unmatched. The CDR3, as DNA: TGTGCCAGCAGCCCTGGGACTAGCCCCTACGAGCAGTACTTC. The encoded protein is CASSPGTSPYEQYF.

The rearrangement uses TRBV7-2 and TRBJ1-1; D call uncertain. V lost 0 bases, J lost 6 bases, and 11 bases lay in between. The CDR3 sequence is 14 residues long. The V gene's germline CDR1 is SGHTA and CDR2 FQGNSA. The DNA for the CDR3 is TGTGCCAGCAGCTTAGCGGCAGGTCGCCCTGAAGCTTTCTTT. Translated: CASSLAAGRPEAFF.